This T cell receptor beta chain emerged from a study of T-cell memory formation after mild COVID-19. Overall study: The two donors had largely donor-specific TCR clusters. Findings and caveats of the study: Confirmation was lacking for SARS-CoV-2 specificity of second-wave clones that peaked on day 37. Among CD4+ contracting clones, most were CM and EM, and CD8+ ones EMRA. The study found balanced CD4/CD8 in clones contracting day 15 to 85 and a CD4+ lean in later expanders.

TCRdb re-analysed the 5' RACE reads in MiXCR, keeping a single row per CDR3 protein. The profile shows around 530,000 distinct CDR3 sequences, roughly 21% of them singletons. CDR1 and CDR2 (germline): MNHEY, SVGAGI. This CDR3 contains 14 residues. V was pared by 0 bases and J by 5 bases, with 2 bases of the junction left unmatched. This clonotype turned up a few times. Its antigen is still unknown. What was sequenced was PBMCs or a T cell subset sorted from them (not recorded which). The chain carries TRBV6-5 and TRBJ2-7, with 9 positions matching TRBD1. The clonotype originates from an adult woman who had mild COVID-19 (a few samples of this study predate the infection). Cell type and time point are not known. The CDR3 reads CASSYSGQGNEQYF. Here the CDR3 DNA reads TGTGCCAGCAGTTACTCGGGACAGGGTAACGAGCAGTACTTC.